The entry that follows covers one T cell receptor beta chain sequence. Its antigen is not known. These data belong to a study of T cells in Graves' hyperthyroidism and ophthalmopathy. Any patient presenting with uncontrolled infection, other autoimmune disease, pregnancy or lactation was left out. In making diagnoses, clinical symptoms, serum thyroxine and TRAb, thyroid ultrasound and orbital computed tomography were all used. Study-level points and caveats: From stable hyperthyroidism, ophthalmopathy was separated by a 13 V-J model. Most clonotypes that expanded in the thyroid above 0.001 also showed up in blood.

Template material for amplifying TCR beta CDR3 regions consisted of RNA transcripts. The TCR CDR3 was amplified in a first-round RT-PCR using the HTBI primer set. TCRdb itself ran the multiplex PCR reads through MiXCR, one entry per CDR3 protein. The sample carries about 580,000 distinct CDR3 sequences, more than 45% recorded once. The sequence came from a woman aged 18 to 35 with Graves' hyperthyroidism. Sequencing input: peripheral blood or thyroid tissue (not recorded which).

CDR3 DNA sequence: TGCAGTGCTAGTTCGATGGGCAATCAGCCCCAGCAGTACTTC. As protein: CSASSMGNQPQQYF. The gene calls are TRBV20-1 and TRBJ2-5, with D hard to call. This CDR3 comprises 14 residues. Germline V gives CDR1 DFQATT, CDR2 SNEGSKA (reference sequence). The V end was cut by 3 bases, the J end by 11 bases, with 22 bases between.